Sequencing of this TCR beta chain was carried out in a study of OX40 agonist ivuxolimab in advanced cancers. Clones were read by immunoSEQ multiplex PCR, and TCRdb kept only the in-frame ones, dropping some. The sample yields some 80,000 clones, roughly 93% seen once. Whole-study results and caveats: Some patients who did not respond also had low normalized T-cell clonal expansion. Mean expanded clone counts were higher in CD8+ than CD4+ T cells. Clonal expansion from baseline to week 6 occurred in both CD4+ and CD8+ T cells.

Details on this clone: Its specificity is not known.

Germline V gene data show CDR1 as MDHEN and CDR2 as SYDVKM. The J segment lost 8 bases and the V segment lost 8 bases, leaving 7 bases of the junction unmatched. The CDR3 is 14 residues long. The sample in question was CD4+ or CD8+ T cells sorted from blood, obtained in a trial of the OX40 agonist ivuxolimab. The genes are TRBV28 and TRBJ1-4; TRBD1 agrees at 11 bases. The TCR sequence derives from an adult with an advanced solid tumor such as melanoma, head and neck, liver or kidney cancer. The CDR3 loop is CASRGDRGREKLFF. The DNA of the CDR3 is TGTGCCAGCCGAGGGGACAGGGGGAGAGAAAAACTGTTTTTT. The whole variable domain, filled in from reference TRBV28 and TRBJ1-4, reads DVKVTQSSRYLVKRTGEKVFLECVQDMDHENMFWYRQDPGLGLRLIYFSYDVKMKEKGDIPEGYSVSREKKERFSLILESASTNQTSMYLCASRGDRGREKLFFGSGTQLSVL.